This TCR beta chain was recovered during a study of a mutant IDH1 vaccine in newly diagnosed glioma listed by TCRdb under 2021. In terms of the full investigation: Across visits V03 through V10, patients got a total of eight vaccinations, given in weeks 1, 3, 5, 7, 11, 15, 19 and 23. Vaccination began 4-6 weeks after radiotherapy alone, or alongside temozolomide cycles in the chemotherapy-containing groups. Of the 25 to 40 treated patients, roughly 62% were male and approximately 38% were female, and the mean age was approximately 37 years. Prior to enrollment, standard therapy consisting of radiotherapy alone, temozolomide alone, or radiochemotherapy with temozolomide had been administered to patients, with the combination being received by most patients. Six visits were used for peripheral blood collection: V03 (baseline), V05, V07, V10, V12 and V13. For exploratory analyses, 25 treated patients had longitudinal TCRB deep sequencing done wherever samples were available. Findings and caveats that apply to the study as a whole: Vaccine-induced immune responses across multiple MHC alleles were detected in roughly 94% of patients. Pseudoprogression seemed to be unrelated to changes in the top peripheral T cell clonotypes found by TCRB sequencing. According to the authors, sample limitations meant that analyses of patient blood samples could not be reproduced. Availability determined which PBMC samples were chosen for TCRB deep sequencing.

Based on the germline V gene (reference sequence), the CDR1 and CDR2 sequences are SGHNT and YYREEE. The CDR3 starts with the cysteine, ends with the phenylalanine, and has 14 residues. Solely the CDR3 DNA is kept, with 42 bases framed from the first base. V loses 7 bases, J loses 5 bases, and the germline ends lie 18 bases apart. A remark on this clone: The antigen this receptor binds is unknown. No much larger clonotype is one base removed from it; base qualities were not supplied.

The method behind the library was the immunoSEQ multiplex PCR assay. The hsTCRB Kit was used according to the manufacturer's protocol to amplify rearranged TCR beta chain sequences. An Illumina MiSeq was used to sequence the TCRB libraries. Per the source publication's procedure: The kit vendor's proprietary platform handled demultiplexing, trimming and gene mapping. Imported from immuneACCESS, the table was reduced by TCRdb to in-frame sequences with V and J called. These copies leave out some clones; in studies compared against another copy, an unresolved V gene accounts for under half, and the cause of the remainder is not known. V, J and clone size derive from that table, while D and trimming were established from the DNA sequence. This sample gives under 150,000 clones in total; about 80% of them show up just once. 5% to 7% of the sample belongs to the ten largest clones. Taken with the paper, the label for time point translates to: week 11, during vaccination. Each vaccine dose, consisting of 300 ug of a 20-mer mutant IDH1 peptide in Montanide, was administered subcutaneously with topical imiquimod. All donors had newly diagnosed IDH1-mutant astrocytomas of WHO grade 3 or 4 that showed loss of nuclear ATRX. The samples were drawn from NOA16, a multicentre, single-arm, open-label phase I trial in Germany that tested a mutant IDH1 peptide vaccine in humans for the first time. Genomic DNA for TCRB sequencing was extracted from EDTA blood using the DNeasy Blood and Tissue Kit.

The sequencing used PBMCs, collected from a glioma patient whose treatment included an IDH1 peptide vaccine. The chain links TRBV5-4 with TRBJ2-5; the D gene cannot be named for sure. The sequence was obtained from a middle-aged man with glioma. DNA sequence: TGTGCCAGCGGTAAAGGAGCTCACTCCGAGACCCAGTACTTC. Its protein is CASGKGAHSETQYF.